The 29 T cell receptor beta chains in this list originate from one sample, sequenced in a study of beta chain features in type 1 diabetes. cDNA synthesis used the whole RNA isolate, giving expressed TCRB sequences. The protocol was immunoSEQ multiplex PCR, while the TCRdb copy is restricted to in-frame clones and leaves out a portion. This table holds fewer than 900,000 clones, roughly a sixth found once. The source material was naive CD4+ T cells from blood. Receptors originate from a woman younger than 30 in good health.

The J gene is TRBJ2-1, the V gene TRBV2; 8 positions agree with TRBD1. The CDR3 totals 15 residues. Germline loops: CDR1 SNHLY, CDR2 FYNNEI. Germline trimming cut 4 bases from V and 0 bases from J; bases unmatched to any gene: 2. Here the CDR3 reads CASSVDRGSYNEQFF. CDR3 DNA sequence: TGTGCCAGCAGTGTAGACAGGGGCTCCTACAATGAGCAGTTCTTC.

The chain is built from TRBV11-2 and TRBJ2-1; D is perhaps TRBD1 (6 bases). CDR1 SGHAT and CDR2 FQNNGV come from the germline V gene. Trimming left V 5 bases short and J 4 bases short, with 15 bases between. This CDR3 is built from 15 residues. The CDR3 reads CASSRDRPTYNEQFF. CDR3 coding DNA: TGTGCCAGCAGCAGAGACAGGCCCACGTACAATGAGCAGTTCTTC. Full variable domain (missing parts from reference TRBV11-2 and TRBJ2-1): EAGVAQSPRYKIIEKRQSVAFWCNPISGHATLYWYQQILGQGPKLLIQFQNNGVVDDSQLPKDRFSAERLKGVDSTLKIQPAKLEDSAVYLCASSRDRPTYNEQFFGPGTRLTVL.

The chain joins TRBV19 to TRBJ2-5; D is possibly TRBD1 or TRBD2 (6 bases each). This CDR3 contains 13 residues. V was cut by 7 bases and J by 5 bases, with 14 bases left in between. CDR1 and CDR2 from the germline V gene are LNHDA and SQIVND (reference sequence). The CDR3 is CASKERRGETQYF. In nucleotides, the CDR3 is TGTGCCAGTAAGGAGCGGAGGGGGGAGACCCAGTACTTC.

The rearrangement joins TRBV9 to TRBJ2-4, with D perhaps matching TRBD2 (6 bases). From germline, CDR1 is SGDLS and CDR2 YYNGEE. V was trimmed by 4 bases and J by 0 bases, leaving 26 bases between them. The CDR3 loop spans 20 amino acids. The CDR3 nucleotides read TGTGCCAGCAGCCCCGAGGGTAGCGGAAAACCAAACCTAGCCAAAAACATTCAGTACTTC. This codes for CASSPEGSGKPNLAKNIQYF.

CDR3 residues: CASSQGVVGANVLTF. CDR3 coding DNA: TGTGCCAGCAGCCAGGGGGTGGTAGGGGCCAACGTCCTGACTTTC. The chain has TRBV6-1 and TRBJ2-6; 7 bases line up with TRBD1. This CDR3 is 15 amino acids long. J was trimmed by 4 bases and V by 6 bases; bases with no gene match: 6. The V gene's germline CDR1 is MNHNS and CDR2 SASEGT.

This clone appeared a few times. The chain recombines TRBV6-6 with TRBJ2-3; D call uncertain. The V end lost 6 bases, the J end lost 4 bases, and 8 bases lay between the germline ends. CDR1 and CDR2 (germline): MNHNY, SVGAGI (reference sequence). This CDR3 has 12 residues. The CDR3 protein is CASSLGADTQYF. CDR3 nucleotide sequence: TGTGCCAGCAGCCTAGGAGCAGATACGCAGTATTTT.

This sequence joins TRBV6-1 and TRBJ1-2, with D possibly TRBD1 on 6 matching bases. Trimming took off 7 bases at V and 4 bases at J, with 13 bases between the two ends. Per the germline V gene, CDR1 is MNHNS and CDR2 is SASEGT. The CDR3 runs to 13 residues. CDR3 loop: CASTIQGLYGYTF. In nucleotides, the CDR3 is TGTGCCAGCACTATACAGGGACTCTATGGCTACACCTTC.

This clone was detected a few times. The J gene is TRBJ1-1, the V gene TRBV6-6; D is undetermined. This CDR3 comprises 14 residues. Trimming stripped 2 bases from V and 4 bases from J, with 11 bases between. Germline assignment: CDR1 MNHNY and CDR2 SVGAGI (reference sequence). In DNA form, the CDR3 reads TGTGCCAGCAGTTACCCAAGCCGTGGCACTGAAGCTTTCTTT. It translates to CASSYPSRGTEAFF.

This clone was counted only a few times. The same CDR3 is also encoded by other DNA sequences in this sample. The chain recombines TRBV7-2 with TRBJ1-1, with D maybe TRBD1 (5 bases). From germline, CDR1 is SGHTA and CDR2 FQGNSA. Trimming took off 3 bases at V and 1 base at J, with 6 bases between the two ends. CDR3 length: 13 amino acids. CDR3 region: CASSLQGNTEAFF. The DNA of the CDR3 is TGTGCCAGCAGCTTGCAGGGGAACACTGAAGCTTTCTTT.

This clone showed up just a few times. J is TRBJ2-5 and V is TRBV11-2, with D unclear. The CDR3 consists of 13 residues. Trimming took off 5 bases at V and 3 bases at J, with 10 bases between the two ends. Germline assignment: CDR1 SGHAT and CDR2 FQNNGV. The CDR3 loop is CASSLVQKETQYF. The CDR3 nucleotides are TGTGCCAGCAGCCTCGTTCAAAAAGAGACCCAGTACTTC.

This clone was recorded a few times. The chain recombines TRBV5-1 with TRBJ2-1; D ambiguous. Trimming stripped 0 bases from V and 6 bases from J, with 7 bases between. The germline CDR1 and CDR2 sequences are SGHRS and YFSETQ. The CDR3 is made up of 13 amino acids. The CDR3 here is CASSLVGSNEQFF. CDR3 coding DNA: TGCGCCAGCAGCTTGGTCGGTTCCAATGAGCAGTTCTTC.

This clone was observed a handful of times. The chain joins TRBV27 to TRBJ1-2; possibly TRBD1 for D (5 bases). V lost 3 bases and J lost 9, with 14 bases in between. The germline V gene has CDR1 MNHEY and CDR2 SMNVEV (reference sequence). There are 13 residues in the CDR3. The CDR3 is CASSFAVTASYTF. In DNA form, the CDR3 reads TGTGCCAGCAGTTTCGCGGTGACAGCGAGCTACACCTTC.

Here the CDR3 reads CASSVQGYKEANYGYTF. The CDR3 DNA follows: TGTGCCAGTAGTGTACAGGGGTACAAAGAGGCTAACTATGGCTACACCTTC. V and J are TRBV19 and TRBJ1-2; 7 positions match TRBD1. The junction had 12 bases not matched to a gene; V was cut back by 5 bases and J by 0 bases. CDR3 length: 17 amino acids. Germline V gives CDR1 LNHDA, CDR2 SQIVND (reference sequence).

The rearrangement joins TRBV5-1 to TRBJ1-1; D is possibly TRBD1 (6 bases). Per the germline V gene, CDR1 is SGHRS and CDR2 is YFSETQ. Deletions cut 3 bases from V and 2 bases from J, with 11 bases between. The CDR3 runs to 14 residues. The CDR3 bases are TGCGCCAGCAGCTGGGGGCCGGCCAACACTGAAGCTTTCTTT. It translates to CASSWGPANTEAFF.

The chain links TRBV29-1 to TRBJ1-5; D not resolved. CDR1 and CDR2 (germline): SQVTM, ANQGSEA. Deletions cut 4 bases from V and 11 bases from J, with 12 bases between. The CDR3 has 11 amino acids. The CDR3 protein is CSVVVQSAQHF. CDR3 bases: TGCAGCGTTGTCGTGCAATCAGCCCAGCATTTT. Full variable domain (outside the CDR3, taken from reference TRBV29-1 and TRBJ1-5): SAVISQKPSRDICQRGTSLTIQCQVDSQVTMMFWYRQQPGQSLTLIATANQGSEATYESGFVIDKFPISRPNLTFSTLTVSNMSPEDSSIYLCSVVVQSAQHFGDGTRLSIL.

This clone has just one count. The chain couples TRBV7-2 to TRBJ2-7; 7 nucleotides line up with TRBD1. CDR3 length: 14 residues. Germline V gene lookup returns CDR1 SGHTA and CDR2 FQGNSA. V lost 5 bases and J lost 3; bases outside the gene matches: 7. Here the CDR3 reads CASSPRTGLYEQYF. In DNA, the CDR3 is TGTGCCAGCAGCCCCCGGACAGGACTCTACGAGCAGTACTTC.

The chain employs TRBV19 and TRBJ1-2; unclear D gene. V lost 4 bases and J lost 8, with 8 bases in between. Germline lookup yields CDR1 LNHDA and CDR2 SQIVND (reference sequence). The CDR3 spans 11 residues. The chain's CDR3 is CASSREGGYTF. CDR3 sequence (DNA): TGTGCCAGTAGTAGGGAGGGCGGCTACACCTTC.

Many counts were recorded for this clone. Other DNA sequences in the sample encode the same CDR3. The V call is TRBV28, the J call TRBJ2-7; unclear D gene. V was clipped by 4 bases and J by 2 bases, with 3 bases between them. The CDR3 totals 11 residues. CDR1 MDHEN and CDR2 SYDVKM come from the germline V gene. CDR3 amino acids: CASSSPYEQYF. CDR3 DNA sequence: TGTGCCAGCAGTTCCCCCTACGAGCAGTACTTC.

This clone was recorded a few times. The V gene is TRBV4-2, the J gene TRBJ2-7, with D perhaps TRBD1 or TRBD2 (7 bases each). The V and J ends lost 0 bases and 7 bases respectively, with 19 bases between them. Germline V CDR1 and CDR2: LGHNA, YNFKEQ. There are 16 residues in the CDR3. The CDR3 nucleotides are TGTGCCAGCAGCCAAGATCTGTTGGGGGGGGGACAGGAGCAGTACTTC. Amino acids: CASSQDLLGGGQEQYF.

This clone was seen a handful of times. The chain couples TRBV15 to TRBJ2-7, with TRBD1 identical over 9 bases. V gave up 2 bases and J gave up 9 bases; unmatched junction bases: 8. The germline V gene has CDR1 LNHNV and CDR2 YYDKDF (reference sequence). The CDR3 is made up of 14 amino acids. CDR3 bases: TGTGCCACCAGCAGAAACTCGGGACAGGGTTGGCAGTACTTC. Translating gives CATSRNSGQGWQYF.

This clone was picked up a small number of times. A read error may account for a junction end that differs from germline. The chain employs TRBV7-7 and TRBJ2-1, with D uncertain. This CDR3 has 15 residues. Germline V lookup: CDR1 SSHAT, CDR2 FNYEAQ (reference sequence). CDR3 region: CASSLGRASYNEQFF. The CDR3 region has the DNA TGTGCTAGCAGCTTAGGAAGGGCCTCCTACAATGAGCAGTTCTTC.

J is TRBJ1-5 and V is TRBV7-2; no reliable D call. The length of the CDR3 is 14 residues. Germline V gene lookup returns CDR1 SGHTA and CDR2 FQGNSA. V was shortened by 3 bases and J by 7 bases, with 13 bases between the two germline ends. DNA of the CDR3: TGTGCCAGCAGCTTGCAGGTCCGCAGCCAGCCCCAGCATTTT. Translation gives CASSLQVRSQPQHF.

The table lists this clone with a few counts. V is TRBV7-9 and J is TRBJ2-1; 8 bases line up with TRBD2. The CDR3 runs 18 residues. The germline V gene has CDR1 SEHNR and CDR2 FQNEAQ (reference sequence). V gave up 1 base and J gave up 0 bases; unmatched junction bases: 8. CDR3 DNA sequence: TGTGCCAGCAGCTTAGGGCTAGCGGGCGTCGCCTCCTACAATGAGCAGTTCTTC. It specifies CASSLGLAGVASYNEQFF. Supplemented by reference TRBV7-9 and TRBJ2-1, the full variable domain reads DTGVSQNPRHKITKRGQNVTFRCDPISEHNRLYWYRQTLGQGPEFLTYFQNEAQLEKSRLLSDRFSAERPKGSFSTLEIQRTEQGDSAMYLCASSLGLAGVASYNEQFFGPGTRLTVL.

This clone was seen a handful of times. This specimen includes other DNA sequences encoding the same CDR3. The chain recombines TRBV15 with TRBJ2-3; D is perhaps TRBD2 (5 bases). Germline CDR1 and CDR2: LNHNV and YYDKDF (reference sequence). The CDR3 length is 14 residues. The V end lost 1 base, the J end lost 0 bases, and 5 bases lay between the germline ends. Written as DNA, the CDR3 is TGTGCCACCAGCAGAGCGGGGAGCACAGATACGCAGTATTTT. As protein: CATSRAGSTDTQYF. The full variable domain, rest sourced from reference TRBV15 and TRBJ2-3, is DAMVIQNPRYQVTQFGKPVTLSCSQTLNHNVMYWYQQKSSQAPKLLFHYYDKDFNNEADTPDNFQSRRPNTSFCFLDIRSPGLGDTAMYLCATSRAGSTDTQYFGPGTRLTVL.

This clone was detected a few times. The chain couples TRBV11-2 to TRBJ2-7, with TRBD1 identical over 7 bases. CDR1 is SGHAT, CDR2 FQNNGV, per germline. CDR3 length: 14 amino acids. V gave up 5 bases and J gave up 3 bases; unmatched junction bases: 7. This CDR3 is CASSTTTGLYEQYF. The CDR3 region has the DNA TGTGCCAGCAGCACCACGACAGGGCTCTACGAGCAGTACTTC.

The rearrangement links TRBV5-8 to TRBJ1-3; D is perhaps TRBD1 (5 bases). V lost 4 bases to trimming and J lost 0 bases, with 14 bases between them. Germline CDR1 SGHTS, CDR2 YDEGEE. The CDR3 covers 16 residues. The CDR3 nucleotides read TGTGCCAGCAGCATGGGACTGCTCAGCTCTGGAAACACCATATATTTT. Translation gives CASSMGLLSSGNTIYF.

V usage is TRBV18 and J usage is TRBJ2-5, with TRBD2 as a possible D gene (6 bases). Trimming removed 2 bases from V and 4 bases from J, with 11 bases in between. Per the germline V gene, CDR1 is KGHSH and CDR2 is LQKENI. There are 14 residues in the CDR3. CDR3 sequence reads: CASSPFRRGETQYF. In DNA form, the CDR3 reads TGTGCCAGCTCACCATTTCGGAGGGGAGAGACCCAGTACTTC. The full variable domain, with the rest looked up from reference TRBV18 and TRBJ2-5, is NAGVMQNPRHLVRRRGQEARLRCSPMKGHSHVYWYRQLPEEGLKFMVYLQKENIIDESGMPKERFSAEFPKEGPSILRIQQVVRGDSAAYFCASSPFRRGETQYFGPGTRLLVL.

This clone was seen a few times. The chain links TRBV5-1 to TRBJ1-1; possible D gene TRBD1, 5 bases. Trimming stripped 0 bases from V and 0 bases from J, with 9 bases between. Looked up from germline, CDR1 is SGHRS and CDR2 is YFSETQ. The CDR3 runs to 15 residues. The CDR3 loop is CASSLVGTMNTEAFF. The CDR3, as DNA: TGCGCCAGCAGCTTGGTCGGGACGATGAACACTGAAGCTTTCTTT.

The chain has TRBV28 and TRBJ2-6; D might be TRBD1 (5 bases). V lost 6 bases to trimming and J lost 1 base, with 10 bases between them. In germline, CDR1 is MDHEN, CDR2 SYDVKM. This CDR3 has 15 amino acids. CDR3 sequence: CASSRRVSGANVLTF. CDR3 nucleotides: TGTGCCAGCAGCCGCAGGGTATCTGGGGCCAACGTCCTGACTTTC.